Detailed here is one T cell receptor beta chain. This clonotype was seen at least ten times. What antigen it recognizes has not been identified. No much larger clone is present one base from it, and per-base qualities are unavailable. The data were taken from a study of regulatory T cells in long-lasting Graves disease (dated by TCRdb to about 2021). At the level of the whole study: Patients with newly diagnosed Graves' disease had been on antithyroid drugs for under 3 months. A total of about 33 samples were covered by TCR sequencing, comprising approximately 13 persistent and approximately 20 newly diagnosed Graves' disease patients. Patients with persistent Graves' disease were compared with patients with newly diagnosed Graves' disease using TCR sequencing and RNA sequencing of peripheral blood. The study was registered as a clinical trial and conducted in China. The full study reports these points: The study examined only peripheral blood because the primary lesion, thyroid tissue, could not be accessed. Sequencing and analysis were limited to the TCR beta chain. A larger number of public clonotypes was shared among persistent patients (approximately 2,600) than among newly diagnosed patients (around 890). As a limitation, the authors acknowledged that the small sample size may reduce accuracy. Compared with newly diagnosed patients, persistent Graves' disease patients had lower TCR Shannon entropy and fewer highly expanded clones, which suggests clonal expansion. TRBV28, TRBJ1-2 and TRBJ2-5 were preferentially used in persistent disease, while TRBV20-1 and TRBJ2-1 were favored in newly diagnosed disease.

The CDR3 sequence holds 13 residues, the cysteine and phenylalanine included. The sequence is cut down to CDR3 DNA, 39 bases in frame from base 1. Here V drops 8 bases and J drops 5 bases, and the junction holds 6 bases not matched to any gene. The library came from multiplex PCR. The data were produced on an Illumina HiSeq 4000. CDR3 regions were amplified by Arm-PCR with iRepertoire HTBI primers to construct TCR beta libraries. PCR products were gel purified before sequencing. As for the authors' bioinformatics: Across samples, 62 TRBV and 13 to 15 TRBJ segments were identified and used for gene usage analysis of CDR3 amino acid clonotypes. COPE and FqMerger were used to merge filtered high-quality paired reads into contigs. BLAST was used to align contigs to IMGT TRBV, TRBD and TRBJ reference genes, with CDR3 defined following IMGT. Highly expanded clones were defined as clonotypes with a frequency above 0.1%. Shannon entropy served as the measure of repertoire diversity, while the Gini coefficient captured V-J evenness. A clonotype found in more than one individual was treated as public. TCRdb itself trimmed the public reads at Q25 with fastp, ran MiXCR and retained productive beta chains. CDR3 protein duplicates are merged, each entry listing the most common genes and DNA. These V and J calls rely on TCRdb rather than the paper's analysis. The sample table holds 400,000 to 500,000 distinct CDR3 sequences, of which 12% to 15% were seen once. The ten largest clones take up under 20% of the sample.

The intended sense of this specimen's time point label: newly diagnosed GD, antithyroid drugs for less than 3 months. RNA was extracted from PBMCs in TRIzol for both TCR sequencing and RNA sequencing. Graves' disease was diagnosed according to American Thyroid Association guidelines. The patients came from an endocrinology department in Xi'an, China. From each patient, nine milliliters of peripheral blood was collected into an EDTA anticoagulant tube. Ficoll Paque Plus density gradient separation was used to isolate PBMCs, and no additional T cell sorting was done. An Agilent 2100 Bioanalyzer and agarose gel were used to check RNA quality, while a NanoDrop 2000 measured RNA concentration. This sample also belongs to another study, concerning T cells in Graves' hyperthyroidism and ophthalmopathy. The second study, in turn, reports: Stable Graves' hyperthyroidism was defined as no progression to ophthalmopathy during 18 months of follow-up. Hyperthyroidism patients were newly diagnosed, with disease duration under 2 months, and aged 18 to 65 years. The study excluded patients with uncontrolled infections, other autoimmune diseases, pregnancy or lactation. Clinical symptoms, serum thyroxine and TRAb, thyroid ultrasound, and orbital computed tomography formed the basis for the diagnoses. A first-round RT-PCR of the TCR CDR3 used the HTBI primer set with the Qiagen OneStep RT-PCR kit. Blood samples also contained most of the expanded thyroid clonotypes (frequency above 0.001), which suggests that blood repertoires may reflect thyroid immune responses. Ophthalmopathy was separated from stable hyperthyroidism by a 13 V-J signature model, with 87.88% sensitivity and approximately 81% specificity obtained in cross-validation and 80%/75% obtained in testing. In validation, the model predicted progression to ophthalmopathy with 60% to 71% sensitivity and 72% to 75% specificity, a median of around 6.6 months before onset. A discovery cohort of about a hundred patients, approximately 44 with Graves' ophthalmopathy and 55 to 60 with stable Graves' hyperthyroidism, was used to find distinguishing TCR V-J signatures. Whether ophthalmopathy could be predicted prospectively was tested in an independent validation cohort made up of 18 to 20 hyperthyroidism patients plus 17 patients who later progressed to ophthalmopathy. The roughly 100 discovery patients were randomly divided into training and test sets at a 7:3 ratio. In addition, the study compared T-cell repertoires in thyroid tissue and in blood from roughly six Graves' hyperthyroidism patients. Once sampling was done, hyperthyroidism patients were given methimazole at a starting dose of 30 mg daily, whereas ophthalmopathy patients were given high-dose intravenous methylprednisolone. A second multiplex PCR round built the libraries, followed by size selection and purification. The libraries were sequenced on an Illumina HiSeq2000 using paired-end 100 bp reads. SOAPnuke was used to process the raw data, with reads discarded if the reads contained adapters or uncalled bases, had a mean Phred below 15, or lacked an exact constant-primer or identifier match. COPE v1.2.5 was used to merge high-quality paired reads, and clonotypes were defined as unique nucleotide sequences. MiTCR v1.1 was used to align clonotypes to the IMGT TRBV, TRBD and TRBJ reference segments. Only V-J combinations with frequency above 0.0001, covering 99% to 99.2% of repertoires, were analysed. The TCS score was defined as F50 (clonal expansion) divided by E x V (chaos), with BLOSUM62-based TCRdist calculated between CDR3 peptides within each V-J. Welch's t-statistics and random forest reduced fewer than 550 V-J features to 10 to 15, which were used in a naive Bayes classifier (R e1071). Sample size was not statistically predetermined, and blinding of investigators to group allocation was not performed. The paper reports TCR Vbeta CDR3 sequencing of about 140 peripheral blood samples: around 45 ophthalmopathy, about 75 hyperthyroidism and roughly 17 progressor patients.

The receptor was isolated from a woman in her 50s with Graves disease. Donor details come from another sample of the same person, matched by shared clones. This chain joins TRBV12-3 or TRBV12-4 to TRBJ2-5; TRBD1 aligns with 9 central bases. Material: peripheral blood mononuclear cells (PBMCs), obtained at new diagnosis, from a patient treated with antithyroid drugs. In nucleotides, the sequence is TGTGCCAGCGGACGGACAGGGGCGGAGACCCAGTACTTC. The encoded protein is CASGRTGAETQYF.